This T cell receptor beta chain appears in the sequencing data of a study of T cell changes during pregnancy in multiple sclerosis. Measured with immunoSEQ multiplex PCR; TCRdb has only the in-frame clones, and not every one. In the table there are over 65,000 clones, approximately 91% of which are singletons. Sequenced here: peripheral blood, sampled in the first trimester of pregnancy. The clonotype was recovered from a female donor with multiple sclerosis, enrolled in a pregnancy study.

The CDR3, as DNA: TGTGCCAGCAGCTTAGAACAGGCCAACACTGAAGCTTTCTTT. It yields the protein CASSLEQANTEAFF. V is TRBV7-9 and J is TRBJ1-1, with D perhaps matching TRBD1 (5 bases). V was shortened by 1 base and J by 2 bases, with 8 bases between the two germline ends. In germline, CDR1 is SEHNR, CDR2 FQNEAQ (reference sequence). The CDR3 is 14 residues long.